The 28 T cell receptor beta chains below were found in one sample sequenced in a study of T cell changes during pregnancy in multiple sclerosis. Measured with immunoSEQ multiplex PCR; TCRdb has only the in-frame clones, and not every one. The sample shows tens of thousands of clones, 75% to 90% of them seen only once. Sequenced material: CD8+ T cells from peripheral blood mononuclear cells, taken after pregnancy. These receptors originate from a female donor with multiple sclerosis, enrolled in a pregnancy study.

This chain connects TRBV4-1 to TRBJ2-7; 10 bases match TRBD1. The CDR3 consists of 14 residues. The J segment lost 5 bases and the V segment lost 5 bases, leaving 6 bases of the junction unmatched. Germline lookup yields CDR1 MGHRA and CDR2 YSYEKL. CDR3 residues: CASSSRQGADEQYF. In nucleotides, the CDR3 is TGCGCCAGCAGCTCCCGACAGGGGGCTGACGAGCAGTACTTC.

The rearrangement uses TRBV5-6 and TRBJ1-1; D gene unclear. CDR3 size: 13 residues. The V and J ends lost 0 bases and 4 bases respectively, with 7 bases between them. The germline V gene encodes CDR1 SGHDT and CDR2 YYEEEE. CDR3 loop: CASSLGPGTEAFF. The DNA of the CDR3 is TGTGCCAGCAGCTTGGGACCAGGCACTGAAGCTTTCTTT.

The genes are TRBV19 and TRBJ2-2; D is possibly TRBD1 (6 bases). V was clipped by 0 bases and J by 1 base, with 18 bases between them. Germline V gives CDR1 LNHDA, CDR2 SQIVND (reference sequence). CDR3 length: 19 amino acids. The CDR3 nucleotides are TGTGCCAGTAGTATAGATCACTGGACAGAGTCAATGAACACCGGGGAGCTGTTTTTT. Amino acids: CASSIDHWTESMNTGELFF.

This chain links TRBV19 with TRBJ1-3; possible D gene TRBD1, 5 bases. This CDR3 is 14 amino acids long. Germline V gene data show CDR1 as LNHDA and CDR2 as SQIVND (reference sequence). V shed 5 bases and J shed 5 bases, with 13 bases lying between them. The CDR3: CASSFQGPRNTIYF. As DNA, the CDR3 is TGTGCCAGTAGTTTTCAGGGCCCCAGAAACACCATATATTTT.

The chain couples TRBV5-5 to TRBJ1-1; TRBD1 matches 12 bases. This CDR3 comprises 15 residues. Germline V gives CDR1 SGHKS, CDR2 YYEKEE (reference sequence). After removal of 6 bases from V and 6 bases from J, the junction contained 9 bases not matched to a gene. CDR3: CASNYGTGGLAEAFF. DNA of the CDR3: TGTGCCAGCAACTACGGGACAGGGGGCTTGGCTGAAGCTTTCTTT.

V is TRBV6-7 and J is TRBJ2-2, with D tentatively TRBD1 (6 bases). TRBV6-7 is marked as an open reading frame, function uncertain. V was pared by 6 bases and J by 7 bases, with 33 bases between. The CDR3 is 20 residues long. The CDR3, as DNA: TGTGCCAGCAGGATCTACACTTACGAAAGGGGGAAGGGGCGGAACGGGGAGCTGTTTTTT. Encoded protein: CASRIYTYERGKGRNGELFF.

The rearrangement uses TRBV11-2 and TRBJ2-1, with 8 bases fitting TRBD2. Germline-derived CDR1 and CDR2 are SGHAT and FQNNGV. The CDR3 runs 16 residues. V dropped 1 base and J dropped 3; count of bases not matched to a gene: 5. In DNA form, the CDR3 reads TGTGCCAGCAGCTTAGTGCGGGGGGAGTTCTACAATGAGCAGTTCTTC. This gives the protein CASSLVRGEFYNEQFF.

The chain combines TRBV4-3 with TRBJ2-1, with D perhaps TRBD2 (6 bases). Germline CDR1 reads LGHNA; CDR2 reads YSLEER. Trimming pared 1 base from V and 6 bases from J, leaving 16 bases between. This CDR3 is 16 amino acids long. The CDR3 DNA reads as TGCGCCAGCAGCCAAGCCGCGTGGGGGGATCTCAATGAGCAGTTCTTC. Amino acid sequence: CASSQAAWGDLNEQFF.

The chain couples TRBV7-9 to TRBJ2-7; 10 bases map to TRBD2. CDR3 length equals 16 residues. V lost 5 bases and J lost 0; bases outside the gene matches: 7. Germline values: CDR1 SEHNR, CDR2 FQNEAQ (reference sequence). CDR3 in DNA: TGTGCCAGCAGCAACATAGCGGGGGGTTTCTCCTACGAGCAGTACTTC. Encoded protein: CASSNIAGGFSYEQYF.

The chain is built from TRBV27 and TRBJ1-2, with TRBD1 matching 7 bases. CDR1 is MNHEY and CDR2 is SMNVEV in the germline V gene (reference sequence). With 9 bases clipped from V and 4 bases from J, the junction kept 2 bases outside the gene matches. This CDR3 comprises 11 residues. The chain's CDR3 is CASRQGYGYTF. The CDR3 nucleotides are TGTGCCAGTAGACAGGGCTATGGCTACACCTTC.

The chain employs TRBV5-8 and TRBJ1-1; possible D gene TRBD1, 6 bases. Germline V gene sequence: CDR1 SGHTS, CDR2 YDEGEE. This CDR3 has 13 amino acids. V gave up 4 bases and J gave up 6 bases, with 13 bases separating them. The CDR3 loop reads CASSPPGGPEAFF. The CDR3 DNA reads TGTGCCAGCAGCCCCCCCGGGGGGCCTGAAGCTTTCTTT.

This clone was seen a handful of times. V usage is TRBV21-1 and J usage is TRBJ1-1; the table's D call of TRBD1 was not tested on the DNA. TRBV21-1 is designated a pseudogene. The CDR3 is made up of 8 amino acids. In nucleotides, the CDR3 is TGTGCCAGCTCCAAAGCTTTCTTT. It encodes CASSKAFF.

The chain couples TRBV19 to TRBJ2-3; TRBD2 matches at 8 bases. Germline values: CDR1 LNHDA, CDR2 SQIVND (reference sequence). CDR3 length: 17 residues. The V segment lost 5 bases and the J segment 2 bases; nucleotides outside the gene matches: 12. This CDR3 reads CASSRLLSGGFTDTQYF. The CDR3 DNA is TGTGCCAGTAGTCGACTTTTGAGCGGGGGCTTCACAGATACGCAGTATTTT.

The chain carries TRBV27 and TRBJ2-5; perhaps TRBD1 as D (6 bases). This CDR3 has 17 amino acids. In germline, CDR1 is MNHEY, CDR2 SMNVEV (reference sequence). V was shortened by 5 bases and J by 0 bases, with 19 bases between the two germline ends. CDR3 sequence reads: CASSISYTGIDQETQYF. CDR3 sequence (DNA): TGTGCCAGCAGTATCTCATATACAGGGATCGACCAAGAGACCCAGTACTTC.

The rearrangement uses TRBV2 and TRBJ2-7, with 7 positions matching TRBD2. The CDR3 runs to 14 residues. Germline V CDR1 and CDR2: SNHLY, FYNNEI. V dropped 6 bases and J dropped 1; count of bases not matched to a gene: 6. CDR3 amino acids: CASSPPGGSYEQYF. CDR3 DNA sequence: TGTGCCAGCAGCCCCCCCGGGGGGTCCTACGAGCAGTACTTC.

This clone was seen a single time. The rearrangement joins TRBV6-5 to TRBJ2-5; D remains ambiguous. From germline, CDR1 is MNHEY and CDR2 SVGAGI. This CDR3 has 13 amino acids. V lost 8 bases, J lost 1 base, and 11 bases lay in between. The CDR3 sequence is CASSGRSQETQYF. CDR3 DNA: TGTGCCAGCTCCGGTAGGAGCCAAGAGACCCAGTACTTC.

CDR3 in amino acids: CASSDSAGGSTDTQYF. In DNA, the CDR3 is TGTGCCAGCAGTGACTCTGCGGGGGGGAGCACAGATACGCAGTATTTT. V is TRBV6-4 and J is TRBJ2-3, with 9 bases aligning to TRBD2. The CDR3 has 16 residues. J gave up 0 bases and V 0 bases, and 1 base lay outside the gene matches. Germline CDR1 and CDR2: MRHNA and SNTAGT.

The V and J genes are TRBV4-3 and TRBJ2-5, with 12 bases that match TRBD2. J lost 7 bases, V lost 0 bases, and 6 bases had no gene match. This CDR3 has 16 residues. Germline values: CDR1 LGHNA, CDR2 YSLEER. This chain's CDR3 is CASSQDPSGGAGTQYF. The CDR3 nucleotides read TGCGCCAGCAGCCAAGATCCTAGCGGGGGGGCCGGGACCCAGTACTTC.

This chain joins TRBV7-3 and TRBJ2-3; the match to TRBD2 covers 10 bases. There are 15 residues in the CDR3. J lost 2 bases, V lost 8 bases, and 7 bases had no gene match. Per the germline V gene, CDR1 is SGHTA and CDR2 is FQGTGA. The CDR3 coding sequence is TGTGCCAGCGGTTGGACTAGCGGATCCACAGATACGCAGTATTTT. As protein: CASGWTSGSTDTQYF.

The chain has TRBV29-1 and TRBJ1-1; D unclear. Germline loops: CDR1 SQVTM, CDR2 ANQGSEA. The CDR3 runs 11 residues. V was clipped by 3 bases and J by 1 base, with 3 bases between them. As DNA, the CDR3 is TGCAGCGTTGACAAGAACACTGAAGCTTTCTTT. This gives the protein CSVDKNTEAFF.

This clone appeared a single time. The chain uses TRBV19 and TRBJ1-2; the match to TRBD1 covers 9 bases. The CDR3 spans 15 residues. J was trimmed by 3 bases and V by 4 bases; bases with no gene match: 6. Germline values: CDR1 LNHDA, CDR2 SQIVND (reference sequence). The CDR3 sequence is CASSSEQGAYYGYTF. CDR3 DNA: TGTGCCAGTAGTAGCGAACAGGGGGCGTACTATGGCTACACCTTC.

The rearrangement links TRBV12-5 to TRBJ1-1; possibly TRBD1 for D (6 bases). V was trimmed by 5 bases and J by 0 bases, leaving 13 bases between them. Germline-derived CDR1 and CDR2 are LGHNT and FRNRAP. The CDR3 length is 15 residues. CDR3: CASGRGEGVNTEAFF. The CDR3 bases are TGTGCTAGTGGTCGCGGAGAGGGGGTGAACACTGAAGCTTTCTTT.

A few counts support this clone. The chain's CDR3 is CASSSGGDYSPLHF. The CDR3 DNA reads as TGTGCCAGCAGCTCCGGGGGGGATTATTCACCCCTCCACTTT. The J gene is TRBJ1-6, the V gene TRBV7-2, with D perhaps TRBD1 (5 bases). V was trimmed by 4 bases and J by 8 bases, leaving 12 bases between them. The CDR3 consists of 14 residues. The V gene's germline CDR1 is SGHTA and CDR2 FQGNSA.

This clone is medium-sized. The chain joins TRBV4-2 to TRBJ1-5, with D possibly matching TRBD1 (5 bases). The V end was cut by 0 bases, the J end by 7 bases, with 13 bases between. Germline-derived CDR1 and CDR2 are LGHNA and YNFKEQ. The CDR3 loop spans 15 amino acids. The CDR3 nucleotides are TGTGCCAGCAGCCAAGAGTCCCAGGGATACCAGCCCCAGCATTTT. Residues: CASSQESQGYQPQHF.

J is TRBJ2-7 and V is TRBV11-3; 9 bases align to TRBD2. V dropped 5 bases and J dropped 7; count of bases not matched to a gene: 12. CDR1 and CDR2 (germline): SGHNT, YENEEA. This CDR3 has 15 residues. CDR3 protein: CASSRAGGGANEQYF. The CDR3 coding sequence is TGTGCCAGCAGCCGCGCTGGCGGGGGGGCAAATGAGCAGTACTTC.

The chain couples TRBV29-1 to TRBJ2-4; D remains ambiguous. Trimming shortened V by 7 bases and J by 0 bases, and 16 bases separated the two germline ends. Looked up from germline, CDR1 is SQVTM and CDR2 is ANQGSEA. This CDR3 contains 15 residues. The CDR3 sequence: CSAQSTPVAKNIQYF. CDR3 bases: TGCAGCGCTCAAAGCACCCCCGTAGCCAAAAACATTCAGTACTTC.

The rearrangement links TRBV27 to TRBJ2-2; perhaps TRBD1 as D (6 bases). V was cut by 6 bases and J by 3 bases, with 26 bases left in between. Per the germline V gene, CDR1 is MNHEY and CDR2 is SMNVEV (reference sequence). This CDR3 region has 19 residues. DNA for the CDR3: TGTGCCAGCAGCCTGCTTATTCCGCGCAACAGGGTGGACACCGGGGAGCTGTTTTTT. It codes for CASSLLIPRNRVDTGELFF.

The chain uses TRBV5-8 and TRBJ1-3, with a tentative D call TRBD1 (6 bases). The CDR3 has 14 residues. V was pared by 3 bases and J by 7 bases, with 14 bases between. The germline V gene has CDR1 SGHTS and CDR2 YDEGEE. The CDR3 region has the DNA TGTGCCAGCAGCTCACAGGGAGTTTGGAACACCATATATTTT. Amino acid sequence: CASSSQGVWNTIYF.